Shown below are 25 T cell receptor beta chains from a single sample sequenced in a study of cytotoxic CD8 clonotypes in ibrutinib-treated CLL. Sequenced by immunoSEQ multiplex PCR; TCRdb stores in-frame clones only, minus some. The sample contains about 120,000 clones, under 70% of which appear only once. The sample here was PBMCs, taken after 24 months of ibrutinib treatment. The receptors were gathered from a human donor with chronic lymphocytic leukemia.

V is TRBV2 and J is TRBJ1-1; D ambiguous. Trimming left V 6 bases short and J 4 bases short, with 12 bases between. Germline assignment: CDR1 SNHLY and CDR2 FYNNEI. The CDR3 has 13 amino acids. Here the CDR3 DNA reads TGTGCCAGCAGAGGAGAGGGTAGCACTGAAGCTTTCTTT. Protein product: CASRGEGSTEAFF.

The rearrangement uses TRBV7-9 and TRBJ2-7; 8 positions match TRBD2. This CDR3 comprises 13 residues. Germline CDR1 reads SEHNR; CDR2 reads FQNEAQ (reference sequence). Unmatched junction bases numbered 6, after V lost 8 bases and J lost 3 bases. CDR3 amino acids: CASGTSGFYEQYF. CDR3 bases: TGTGCCAGCGGTACTAGCGGCTTCTACGAGCAGTACTTC.

The chain joins TRBV10-3 to TRBJ1-1, with 10 bases aligning to TRBD1. V trimming: 6 bases; J trimming: 1 base; junction bases outside the gene matches: 5. Germline V CDR1 and CDR2: ENHRY, SYGVKD. The CDR3 extends over 15 amino acids. The CDR3 DNA reads TGTGCCATCAGACCGACAGGGGGCAGGAACACTGAAGCTTTCTTT. It codes for CAIRPTGGRNTEAFF.

The V and J genes are TRBV2 and TRBJ1-5; a possible D gene is TRBD1 (6 bases). Germline loops: CDR1 SNHLY, CDR2 FYNNEI. Trimming took off 10 bases at V and 4 bases at J, with 11 bases between the two ends. This CDR3 contains 12 residues. The DNA for the CDR3 is TGTGCCATCGCAGGGGATAATCAGCCCCAGCATTTT. Translating gives CAIAGDNQPQHF.

The CDR3 bases are TGTGCCAGCAGTCCGGTCCACGAGTCCCCAGATACGCAGTATTTT. The encoded protein is CASSPVHESPDTQYF. This chain uses TRBV9 with TRBJ2-3, with D unclear. Germline assignment: CDR1 SGDLS and CDR2 YYNGEE. The CDR3 has 15 amino acids. The V and J ends lost 5 bases and 4 bases respectively, with 17 bases between them.

The V gene is TRBV11-3, the J gene TRBJ2-3; D could derive from TRBD1 or TRBD2 (5 bases each). The CDR3 runs 14 residues. V lost 3 bases to trimming and J lost 3 bases, with 10 bases between them. Germline loops: CDR1 SGHNT, CDR2 YENEEA. The chain's CDR3 is CASSLRGETDTQYF. The CDR3 region has the DNA TGTGCCAGCAGCTTGCGAGGGGAAACAGATACGCAGTATTTT.

This clone has more than one count but fewer than ten. The V call is TRBV7-3, the J call TRBJ2-1; 10 nucleotides line up with TRBD1. The CDR3 has 15 amino acids. The germline CDR1 and CDR2 sequences are SGHTA and FQGTGA. V trimming: 4 bases; J trimming: 7 bases; junction bases outside the gene matches: 7. Written as DNA, the CDR3 is TGTGCCAGCAGCTCCCGACAGGGGGCCCAGAATGAGCAGTTCTTC. Translating gives CASSSRQGAQNEQFF.

Here the CDR3 reads CASSDSNEQFF. For the CDR3, the DNA is TGTGCCAGCAGCGACTCCAATGAGCAGTTCTTC. The chain is built from TRBV9 and TRBJ2-1; D uncertain. V lost 3 bases, J lost 6 bases, and 4 bases lay in between. This CDR3 has 11 amino acids. The germline V gene has CDR1 SGDLS and CDR2 YYNGEE.

In this sample, this clone turned up a few times. The chain carries TRBV7-6 and TRBJ2-2; no definite D call. Germline V gives CDR1 SGHVS, CDR2 FNYEAQ. The CDR3 is 13 amino acids. The V end lost 1 base, the J end lost 5 bases, and 5 bases lay between the germline ends. CDR3 nucleotide sequence: TGTGCCAGCAGCTTAGTGACTACCGGGGAGCTGTTTTTT. This codes for CASSLVTTGELFF.

The V call is TRBV2, the J call TRBJ2-4, with 7 bases fitting TRBD1. In germline, CDR1 is SNHLY, CDR2 FYNNEI. V was pared by 4 bases and J by 0 bases, with 6 bases of the junction left unmatched. The CDR3 runs 16 residues. CDR3 in DNA: TGTGCCAGCAGTGGACAGGGCAGCTTAGCCAAAAACATTCAGTACTTC. Translating gives CASSGQGSLAKNIQYF.

The chain couples TRBV7-2 to TRBJ2-6; 7 nucleotides match TRBD1. V lost 5 bases and J lost 4; bases outside the gene matches: 5. Germline V lookup: CDR1 SGHTA, CDR2 FQGNSA. This CDR3 spans 15 amino acids. The CDR3 spells CASSPTGAGANVLTF. The CDR3 DNA sequence: TGTGCCAGCAGCCCAACAGGGGCCGGGGCCAACGTCCTGACTTTC.

V usage is TRBV6-6 and J usage is TRBJ2-1, with D tentatively TRBD1 (6 bases). V dropped 6 bases and J dropped 7 bases, with 7 bases sitting between them. Germline loops: CDR1 MNHNY, CDR2 SVGAGI (reference sequence). The CDR3 runs to 11 residues. The CDR3: CASSRGNEQFF. CDR3 sequence (DNA): TGTGCCAGCAGCAGGGGAAATGAGCAGTTCTTC.

V gene TRBV4-1 combines with J gene TRBJ1-3; D gene uncertain. Germline assignment: CDR1 MGHRA and CDR2 YSYEKL. The CDR3 contains 13 residues. V lost 1 base, J lost 2 bases, and 3 bases lay in between. CDR3 sequence reads: CASSQGAGNTIYF. CDR3 coding DNA: TGCGCCAGCAGCCAAGGAGCTGGAAACACCATATATTTT.

This clone was observed a few times. This chain uses TRBV25-1 with TRBJ2-7, with 9 bases that match TRBD2. The trim removed 7 bases at V and 5 bases at J, leaving 6 bases unmatched. The germline V gene encodes CDR1 MGHDK and CDR2 SYGVNS. The CDR3 spans 13 residues. CDR3 amino acids: CASTLAGQDEQYF. The CDR3 nucleotides read TGTGCCAGCACCCTAGCGGGGCAGGACGAGCAGTACTTC.

V usage is TRBV5-1 and J usage is TRBJ1-2, with a weak D call TRBD1 (6 bases). The CDR3 is made up of 12 amino acids. Germline V gene lookup returns CDR1 SGHRS and CDR2 YFSETQ. The germline V and J ends were trimmed by 4 bases and 6 bases, with 10 bases remaining between them. As DNA, the CDR3 is TGCGCCAGCAGCCCCAGGGGCGATGGCTACACCTTC. It translates to CASSPRGDGYTF.

The chain joins TRBV5-1 to TRBJ2-7; D tentatively reads TRBD1 or TRBD2 (6 bases each). CDR1 SGHRS and CDR2 YFSETQ come from the germline V gene. Trimming took 5 bases from V and 2 from J, leaving 17 bases between them. The CDR3 loop spans 15 amino acids. CDR3 bases: TGCGCCAGCAGGCTTATAGGGGGGAGTCCCTACGAGCAGTACTTC. Translation: CASRLIGGSPYEQYF.

The CDR3 DNA sequence: TGTGCCAGTACGGACTCGCGAGGGCACACAGATACGCAGTATTTT. This sequence encodes CASTDSRGHTDTQYF. The V call is TRBV19, the J call TRBJ2-3; D might be TRBD2 (5 bases). The germline V and J ends were trimmed by 7 bases and 2 bases, with 16 bases remaining between them. In germline, CDR1 is LNHDA, CDR2 SQIVND (reference sequence). The CDR3 runs to 15 residues.

This clone occurred a few times. The CDR3 DNA reads TGTGCCTGGAGCCCACTCTCAGGGGGGCCTTTCGGGGAGCTGTTTTTT. Its translation: CAWSPLSGGPFGELFF. The rearrangement links TRBV30 to TRBJ2-2; a weak D match, TRBD1 (7 bases). The V and J ends lost 3 bases and 7 bases respectively, with 21 bases between them. Germline V gene sequence: CDR1 GTSNPN, CDR2 SVGIG (reference sequence). This CDR3 contains 16 residues. Using reference TRBV30 and TRBJ2-2 for the parts outside the CDR3, the full variable domain is SQTIHQWPATLVQPVGSPLSLECTVEGTSNPNLYWYRQAAGRGLQLLFYSVGIGQISSEVPQNLSASRPQDRQFILSSKKLLLSDSGFYLCAWSPLSGGPFGELFFGEGSRLTVL.

J is TRBJ2-7 and V is TRBV11-3; D gene uncertain. Germline V gene data show CDR1 as SGHNT and CDR2 as YENEEA. The V end lost 0 bases, the J end lost 6 bases, and 3 bases lay between the germline ends. This CDR3 contains 11 residues. The CDR3 here is CASSLDFEQYF. The DNA for the CDR3 is TGTGCCAGCAGCTTAGATTTCGAGCAGTACTTC.

This rearrangement joins TRBV5-1 to TRBJ2-7; 8 bases map to TRBD1. Trimming cost V 4 bases and J 5 bases; bases outside gene matches: 11. The germline gives CDR1 SGHRS, CDR2 YFSETQ. This CDR3 contains 15 residues. The CDR3 coding sequence is TGCGCCAGCAGCGAGTGGGGACAGGTGGGCCACGAGCAGTACTTC. This codes for CASSEWGQVGHEQYF.

The chain employs TRBV19 and TRBJ2-3; TRBD1 is a possible D gene (5 bases). Trimming removed 5 bases at V and 4 bases at J, with 16 bases between. In germline, CDR1 is LNHDA, CDR2 SQIVND (reference sequence). The CDR3 runs 15 residues. CDR3 in amino acids: CASSSQGGFADTQYF. The CDR3 nucleotides read TGTGCCAGTAGTTCTCAGGGTGGATTCGCAGATACGCAGTATTTT.

This chain uses TRBV18 with TRBJ2-3, with unresolved D. V was cut by 0 bases and J by 5 bases, with 9 bases left in between. The CDR3 has 14 amino acids. Germline CDR1 reads KGHSH; CDR2 reads LQKENI. In nucleotides, the CDR3 is TGTGCCAGCTCACCACCCTCCCTGGAAGATACGCAGTATTTT. This sequence encodes CASSPPSLEDTQYF.

This chain joins TRBV27 and TRBJ1-6; tentatively, D is TRBD1 (5 bases). Germline V gene data show CDR1 as MNHEY and CDR2 as SMNVEV (reference sequence). V was clipped by 2 bases and J by 6 bases, with 11 bases between them. The CDR3 is made up of 15 amino acids. The CDR3: CASSLEGVPNSPLHF. As DNA, the CDR3 is TGTGCCAGCAGTTTAGAAGGGGTCCCTAATTCACCCCTCCACTTT.

This clone was seen more than once but under ten times. The chain carries TRBV30 and TRBJ2-3; D gene uncertain. Germline loops: CDR1 GTSNPN, CDR2 SVGIG (reference sequence). The V end lost 0 bases, the J end lost 5 bases, and 15 bases lay between the germline ends. The CDR3 runs to 15 residues. The CDR3 DNA reads as TGTGCCTGGAGTGTACTCTACTTGGCTGGAGATACGCAGTATTTT. It encodes CAWSVLYLAGDTQYF.

As DNA, the CDR3 is TGTGCCAGCAGCGTAGGCTCGGCAGGGGTGTACAATGAGCAGTTCTTC. Translation gives CASSVGSAGVYNEQFF. The chain employs TRBV9 and TRBJ2-1; possibly TRBD1 for D (6 bases). CDR3 length: 16 amino acids. Germline V lookup: CDR1 SGDLS, CDR2 YYNGEE. Trimming shortened V by 0 bases and J by 4 bases, and 14 bases separated the two germline ends. Combining the CDR3 with reference TRBV9 and TRBJ2-1 gives the whole variable domain DSGVTQTPKHLITATGQRVTLRCSPRSGDLSVYWYQQSLDQGLQFLIQYYNGEERAKGNILERFSAQQFPDLHSELNLSSLELGDSALYFCASSVGSAGVYNEQFFGPGTRLTVL.